The 30 T cell receptor beta chains presented below share a single source sample, sequenced in a study of Graves' ophthalmopathy and Graves' hyperthyroidism. Scientists amplified the TCR beta CDR3 regions from RNA transcripts. HTBI-primed first-round RT-PCR preceded second-round multiplex PCR. One entry per CDR3 protein results from TCRdb running MiXCR on the multiplex PCR reads. The sample has approximately 460,000 distinct CDR3 sequences, about 15% seen once. The sequencing sample was made of blood. These receptors were taken from a woman in her 30s with Graves' ophthalmopathy.

This clonotype was seen repeatedly, ten times or more. This chain joins TRBV2 and TRBJ1-1; TRBD1 agrees at 7 bases. Germline trimming cut 7 bases from V and 3 bases from J; bases unmatched to any gene: 5. Germline loops: CDR1 SNHLY, CDR2 FYNNEI. This CDR3 has 13 amino acids. CDR3 sequence (DNA): TGTGCCAGCACACAGGGGACTGACACTGAAGCTTTCTTT. It translates to CASTQGTDTEAFF.

This clonotype was counted many times. The rearrangement uses TRBV12-5 and TRBJ2-5; no definite D call. Germline V gene sequence: CDR1 LGHNT, CDR2 FRNRAP. CDR3 length: 13 amino acids. V was pared by 6 bases and J by 0 bases, with 8 bases between. This CDR3 is CASGDGYQETQYF. The CDR3 region has the DNA TGTGCTAGTGGGGACGGATACCAAGAGACCCAGTACTTC.

The chain has TRBV18 and TRBJ1-1, with D tentatively TRBD1 (5 bases). The V gene's germline CDR1 is KGHSH and CDR2 LQKENI. V lost 0 bases to trimming and J lost 6 bases, with 14 bases between them. CDR3 length: 15 amino acids. CDR3 bases: TGTGCCAGCTCACCACCGGGACTGGCGTATTCTGAAGCTTTCTTT. Translation gives CASSPPGLAYSEAFF.

Many counts were recorded for this clonotype. DNA for the CDR3: TGTGCCATCAGTGAGAACTGGGATCAGCCCCAGCATTTT. The encoded protein is CAISENWDQPQHF. The chain has TRBV10-3 and TRBJ1-5; D gene ambiguous. Germline CDR1 is ENHRY and CDR2 is SYGVKD. The CDR3 is 13 residues long. Trimming took 2 bases from V and 5 from J, leaving 7 bases between them.

In its sample, this clonotype was seen many times. This chain links TRBV12-3 or TRBV12-4 with TRBJ2-7, with D possibly matching TRBD1 (5 bases). The CDR3 loop spans 15 amino acids. The V gene lost 3 bases and the J gene lost 0 bases, with 12 bases spanning the gap. CDR3 sequence (DNA): TGTGCCAGCAGTTTGGGGCAACTGAGCTCCTACGAGCAGTACTTC. Amino acids: CASSLGQLSSYEQYF.

There are many counts of this clonotype. The V gene is TRBV12-3 or TRBV12-4, the J gene TRBJ2-2; 13 bases map to TRBD2. There are 17 residues in the CDR3. Trimming cost V 5 bases and J 1 base; bases outside gene matches: 4. CDR3 sequence reads: CASSRGLAGENTGELFF. As DNA, the CDR3 is TGTGCCAGCAGTCGCGGACTAGCGGGAGAGAACACCGGGGAGCTGTTTTTT.

The gene calls are TRBV19 and TRBJ2-5; D perhaps matches TRBD1 (6 bases). CDR1 is LNHDA and CDR2 is SQIVND in the germline V gene (reference sequence). The CDR3 has 14 residues. Trimming cost V 2 bases and J 5 bases, with 12 bases left between them. The CDR3, as DNA: TGTGCCAGTAGTATAACAGGGTTCGGGGAGACCCAGTACTTC. It codes for CASSITGFGETQYF.

This clonotype occurred many times. V is TRBV7-8 and J is TRBJ2-5; possibly TRBD1 for D (5 bases). CDR1 is SGHVS, CDR2 FQNEAQ, per germline. V lost 1 base to trimming and J lost 5 bases, with 14 bases between them. This CDR3 is 15 amino acids long. DNA of the CDR3: TGTGCCAGCAGCTTAGGGGGCCGCCGATTGGAGACCCAGTACTTC. It encodes CASSLGGRRLETQYF.

This clonotype came up a few times. The rearrangement uses TRBV5-1 and TRBJ2-1, with D perhaps assigned TRBD1 or TRBD2 (5 bases each). CDR3 length: 12 amino acids. Deletions cut 3 bases from V and 5 bases from J, with 6 bases between. Germline assignment: CDR1 SGHRS and CDR2 YFSETQ. The DNA of the CDR3 is TGCGCCAGCAGCTGGGGGAACAATGAGCAGTTCTTC. It codes for CASSWGNNEQFF.

This clonotype was counted ten times or more. The V call is TRBV19, the J call TRBJ1-2; D is undetermined. This CDR3 region has 12 residues. Germline CDR1 reads LNHDA; CDR2 reads SQIVND (reference sequence). Trimming removed 8 bases from V and 8 bases from J, with 15 bases in between. The CDR3 region is CASVLGDGGYTF. For the CDR3, the DNA is TGTGCCAGTGTTCTAGGAGACGGGGGCTACACCTTC.

V usage is TRBV11-1 and J usage is TRBJ2-5; D tentatively reads TRBD1 or TRBD2 (5 bases each). The length of the CDR3 is 15 residues. Germline V lookup: CDR1 SGHAT, CDR2 FQDESV (reference sequence). With 5 bases removed from V and 0 bases from J, the gap between germline ends came to 13 bases. The CDR3 DNA reads as TGTGCCAGCAGCAAACCGGGACCCTACCAAGAGACCCAGTACTTC. This translates into CASSKPGPYQETQYF.

The chain links TRBV2 to TRBJ2-2, with 9 nucleotides matching TRBD2. Germline CDR1 is SNHLY and CDR2 is FYNNEI. Trimming cost V 3 bases and J 5 bases; bases outside gene matches: 4. The length of the CDR3 is 15 residues. The CDR3 protein is CASSDGLAGTGELFF. Here the CDR3 DNA reads TGTGCCAGCAGTGACGGTCTAGCGGGGACCGGGGAGCTGTTTTTT.

The chain is built from TRBV10-1 and TRBJ1-2; D gene uncertain. The V end was cut by 5 bases, the J end by 4 bases, with 11 bases between. The V gene's germline CDR1 is WNHNN and CDR2 SYGVQD (reference sequence). This CDR3 comprises 13 residues. DNA of the CDR3: TGCGCCAGCAGTATAGCGCTTAGCTATGGCTACACCTTC. This gives the protein CASSIALSYGYTF.

This clonotype came up a few times. The chain couples TRBV9 to TRBJ2-7; 7 bases are shared with TRBD1. Germline V lookup: CDR1 SGDLS, CDR2 YYNGEE. The CDR3 is 16 amino acids. The J segment lost 1 base and the V segment lost 4 bases, leaving 11 bases of the junction unmatched. The CDR3 loop is CASSPNPGTASYEQYF. The DNA of the CDR3 is TGTGCCAGCAGCCCCAACCCCGGGACAGCTTCCTACGAGCAGTACTTC.

Note on this clonotype: The conserved closing phenylalanine or tryptophan is absent in this CDR3, likely reflecting a read error. The V gene is TRBV12-3 or TRBV12-4, the J gene TRBJ2-7, with D possibly TRBD1 on 5 matching bases. The CDR3 is 12 residues long. Between the trimmed V and J ends, which lost 3 bases and 3 bases, there was a span of 6 bases. The CDR3 region has the DNA TGTGCCAGCAGTTTTACAGGCTACGAGCAGTACTCC. Amino acid sequence: CASSFTGYEQYS.

The chain carries TRBV3-1 and TRBJ2-7; the D gene is possibly TRBD1 (5 bases). Germline V gives CDR1 LGHDT, CDR2 YNNKEL (reference sequence). The CDR3 sequence is 13 residues long. Trimming stripped 4 bases from V and 6 bases from J, with 13 bases between. The CDR3 DNA follows: TGTGCCAGCAGCCCTACAGGTCCCGGCGAGCAGTACTTC. Translating it yields CASSPTGPGEQYF.

This clonotype has at least ten counts. The gene calls are TRBV6-5 and TRBJ2-2; TRBD2 is a possible D gene (6 bases). The CDR3 runs to 14 residues. V gave up 2 bases and J gave up 5 bases, with 9 bases separating them. Germline loops: CDR1 MNHEY, CDR2 SVGAGI. The CDR3 bases are TGTGCCAGCAGTTACCGCGGGGAGACCGGGGAGCTGTTTTTT. This translates into CASSYRGETGELFF.

This clonotype was recorded many times. This chain uses TRBV7-9 with TRBJ2-5; no clear D gene. This CDR3 has 12 amino acids. The germline V gene has CDR1 SEHNR and CDR2 FQNEAQ (reference sequence). Trimming stripped 4 bases from V and 6 bases from J, with 9 bases between. The CDR3 nucleotides read TGTGCCAGCAGCTCCGTGGAGAAGACCCAGTACTTC. Translation gives CASSSVEKTQYF.

The chain has TRBV11-2 and TRBJ1-1, with D possibly TRBD1 on 6 matching bases. Trimming removed 4 bases at V and 7 bases at J, with 16 bases between. The CDR3 runs 14 residues. The germline V gene has CDR1 SGHAT and CDR2 FQNNGV. This chain's CDR3 is CASSWVGGPDEAFF. CDR3 nucleotide sequence: TGTGCCAGCAGCTGGGTAGGGGGGCCAGATGAAGCTTTCTTT. The full variable domain, rest sourced from reference TRBV11-2 and TRBJ1-1, is EAGVAQSPRYKIIEKRQSVAFWCNPISGHATLYWYQQILGQGPKLLIQFQNNGVVDDSQLPKDRFSAERLKGVDSTLKIQPAKLEDSAVYLCASSWVGGPDEAFFGQGTRLTVV.

At least ten counts were recorded for this clonotype. This sequence joins TRBV15 and TRBJ2-7; 9 nucleotides align to TRBD2. V lost 5 bases to trimming and J lost 0 bases; unmatched junction nucleotides: 5. Germline lookup yields CDR1 LNHNV and CDR2 YYDKDF (reference sequence). This CDR3 has 15 amino acids. CDR3 sequence: CATSRLAESSYEQYF. The CDR3 DNA reads as TGTGCCACCAGCCGACTAGCGGAGAGCTCCTACGAGCAGTACTTC.

This clonotype came up many times. CDR3 loop: CASSALLQGRQETQYF. DNA for the CDR3: TGTGCCAGCAGTGCCCTCCTCCAGGGAAGGCAAGAGACCCAGTACTTC. The rearrangement uses TRBV6-1 and TRBJ2-5, with TRBD1 as a possible D gene (5 bases). V lost 4 bases and J lost 2, with 17 bases in between. This CDR3 contains 16 residues. The V gene's germline CDR1 is MNHNS and CDR2 SASEGT.

This clonotype was counted between two and nine times. The chain has TRBV30 and TRBJ2-7, with D perhaps TRBD1 (6 bases). Trimming shortened V by 2 bases and J by 6 bases, and 14 bases separated the two germline ends. The V gene's germline CDR1 is GTSNPN and CDR2 SVGIG (reference sequence). The CDR3 sequence is 13 residues long. This chain's CDR3 is CAWSRLQGSEQYF. DNA for the CDR3: TGTGCCTGGAGTCGTTTACAGGGAAGCGAGCAGTACTTC.

This clonotype appeared many times. The J gene is TRBJ1-2, the V gene TRBV20-1, with a possible D match to TRBD1 (5 bases). Deletions cut 3 bases from V and 10 bases from J, with 21 bases between. Germline V gene sequence: CDR1 DFQATT, CDR2 SNEGSKA (reference sequence). The CDR3 consists of 14 residues. The CDR3 bases are TGCAGTGCTAGTGGGGGAGGGAGGCTTGGGGACTACACCTTC. This sequence encodes CSASGGGRLGDYTF.

Ten or more counts support this clonotype. V is TRBV28 and J is TRBJ1-2; perhaps TRBD1 as D (6 bases). Germline loops: CDR1 MDHEN, CDR2 SYDVKM. This CDR3 contains 16 residues. Trimming took off 4 bases at V and 8 bases at J, with 23 bases between the two ends. The CDR3, as DNA: TGTGCCAGCAGTTCGCGACCGGGACAACAACTATCAGGCTACACCTTC. It yields the protein CASSSRPGQQLSGYTF.

The chain links TRBV12-5 to TRBJ2-7; 14 bases line up with TRBD2. V trimming: 9 bases; J trimming: 7 bases; junction bases outside the gene matches: 8. This CDR3 comprises 14 residues. CDR1 and CDR2 from the germline V gene are LGHNT and FRNRAP. In DNA form, the CDR3 reads TGTGCTAGCGCCCTGGGACTAGCGGGAGTGGAGCAGTACTTC. Protein sequence: CASALGLAGVEQYF.

This clonotype occurred many times. V usage is TRBV28 and J usage is TRBJ1-1; D not certain. Per germline, CDR1 MDHEN and CDR2 SYDVKM. The CDR3 is 15 amino acids. V dropped 8 bases and J dropped 0 bases, with 16 bases sitting between them. The CDR3 loop reads CASGSLQRMNTEAFF. In DNA form, the CDR3 reads TGTGCCAGCGGTTCTTTACAGAGAATGAACACTGAAGCTTTCTTT.

This clonotype occurred many times. This chain joins TRBV18 and TRBJ2-5; D is tentatively TRBD1 or TRBD2 (5 bases each). Per germline, CDR1 KGHSH and CDR2 LQKENI. V gave up 4 bases and J gave up 9 bases, with 18 bases separating them. This CDR3 is built from 14 residues. This chain's CDR3 is CASSLSGTVEAQYF. CDR3 nucleotide sequence: TGTGCCAGCTCACTATCCGGGACGGTGGAGGCCCAGTACTTC.

This clonotype was observed many times. V usage is TRBV12-5 and J usage is TRBJ1-5, with D unresolved. Germline V gives CDR1 LGHNT, CDR2 FRNRAP. This CDR3 is built from 12 residues. Trimming left V 6 bases short and J 5 bases short, with 8 bases between. The CDR3 region has the DNA TGTGCTAGTGGCCAGGATTATCAGCCCCAGCATTTT. Protein sequence: CASGQDYQPQHF.

This clonotype has a count of ten or more. This rearrangement joins TRBV6-1 to TRBJ1-2; D might be TRBD1 (5 bases). Trimming stripped 6 bases from V and 6 bases from J, with 8 bases between. CDR3 size: 11 residues. The germline gives CDR1 MNHNS, CDR2 SASEGT. CDR3 amino acids: CASSMGDGYTF. For the CDR3, the DNA is TGTGCCAGCAGCATGGGGGATGGCTACACCTTC.

The rearrangement uses TRBV6-1 and TRBJ2-7; D unclear. Germline CDR1 reads MNHNS; CDR2 reads SASEGT. V was clipped by 6 bases and J by 0 bases, with 18 bases between them. The CDR3 runs 16 residues. The CDR3 nucleotides are TGTGCCAGCAGACGCGACTCAACCGCCTCCTCCTACGAGCAGTACTTC. It yields the protein CASRRDSTASSYEQYF.